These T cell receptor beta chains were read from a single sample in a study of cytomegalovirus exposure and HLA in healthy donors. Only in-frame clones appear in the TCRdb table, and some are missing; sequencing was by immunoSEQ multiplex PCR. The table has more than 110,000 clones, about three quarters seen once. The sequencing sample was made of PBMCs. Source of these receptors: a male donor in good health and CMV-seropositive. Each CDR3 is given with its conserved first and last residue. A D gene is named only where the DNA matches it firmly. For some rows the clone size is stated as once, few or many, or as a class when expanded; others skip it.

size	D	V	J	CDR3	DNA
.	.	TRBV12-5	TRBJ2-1	CASGSPPGTTSSTGQFF	TGTGCTAGTGGTTCTCCCCCCGGGACAACGTCCTCTACCGGGCAGTTCTTC
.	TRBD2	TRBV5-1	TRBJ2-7	CASSLVGGTGEQYF	TGCGCCAGCAGCTTGGTGGGGGGGACGGGAGAGCAGTACTTC
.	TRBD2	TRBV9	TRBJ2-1	CASSVFSLAGGPNEQFF	TGTGCCAGCAGCGTCTTCTCCCTAGCGGGAGGGCCGAATGAGCAGTTCTTC
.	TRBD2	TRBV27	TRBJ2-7	CASSFSGLADLYEQYF	TGTGCCAGCAGTTTCTCAGGACTAGCGGACCTATACGAGCAGTACTTC
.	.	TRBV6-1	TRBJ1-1	CASSGSGTVNTEAFF	TGTGCCAGCAGCGGAAGCGGGACGGTGAACACTGAAGCTTTCTTT
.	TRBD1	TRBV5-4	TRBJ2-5	CASSESGTVETQYF	TGTGCCAGCAGCGAATCCGGGACAGTAGAGACCCAGTACTTC
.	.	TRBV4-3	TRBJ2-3	CASSQDRDSATDTQYF	TGCGCCAGCAGCCAAGATCGCGATAGCGCCACAGATACGCAGTATTTT
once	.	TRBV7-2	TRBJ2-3	CASSYQRATDTQYF	TGTGCCAGCAGCTATCAGCGGGCAACAGATACGCAGTATTTT
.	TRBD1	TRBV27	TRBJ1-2	CASSHRQGRYGYTF	TGTGCCAGCAGCCACCGACAGGGTCGCTATGGCTACACCTTC
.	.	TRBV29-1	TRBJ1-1	CSVPVTGVAFF	TGCAGCGTGCCTGTAACGGGAGTGGCTTTCTTT
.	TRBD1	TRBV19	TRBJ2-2	CASSMSGTGLGGELFF	TGTGCCAGTAGTATGTCCGGGACAGGGCTTGGCGGGGAGCTGTTTTTT
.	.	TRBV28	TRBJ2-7	CASSLYGYEQYF	TGTGCCAGCAGTTTATACGGCTACGAGCAGTACTTC
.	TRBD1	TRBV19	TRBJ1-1	CASTPDRGGKAFF	TGTGCCAGTACCCCTGACAGGGGAGGAAAAGCTTTCTTT
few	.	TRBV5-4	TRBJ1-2	CASSYDLWAGGLGYTF	TGTGCCAGCAGTTACGACCTGTGGGCAGGAGGTTTGGGCTACACCTTC
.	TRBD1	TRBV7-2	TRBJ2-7	CASSYDRALYEQYF	TGTGCCAGCAGCTACGACAGGGCCCTCTACGAGCAGTACTTC
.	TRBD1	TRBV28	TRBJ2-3	CASQPSRTGGADTQYF	TGTGCCAGCCAACCCTCCCGGACAGGGGGCGCAGATACGCAGTATTTT
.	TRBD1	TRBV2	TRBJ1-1	CASSGGGRGLWNTEAFF	TGTGCCAGCAGTGGGGGTGGAAGGGGGCTCTGGAACACTGAAGCTTTCTTT
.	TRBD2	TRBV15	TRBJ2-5	CATSRVAGAVETQYF	TGTGCCACCAGCAGAGTGGCGGGAGCGGTAGAGACCCAGTACTTC
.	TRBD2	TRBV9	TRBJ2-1	CASSPDWRGDNEQFF	TGTGCCAGCAGCCCGGACTGGCGGGGGGACAATGAGCAGTTCTTC
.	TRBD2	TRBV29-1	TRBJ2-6	CSVSRGGPSGANVLTF	TGCAGCGTTTCCCGGGGGGGCCCCTCTGGGGCCAACGTCCTGACTTTC
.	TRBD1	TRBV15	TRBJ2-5	CATSGTGETQYF	TGTGCCACCAGCGGGACAGGGGAGACCCAGTACTTC
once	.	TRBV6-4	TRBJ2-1	CASTEDRHNEQFF	TGTGCCAGCACCGAAGACAGACACAATGAGCAGTTCTTC
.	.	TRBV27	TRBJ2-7	CASSLLLTSYEQYF	TGTGCCAGCAGTTTATTACTAACCTCCTACGAGCAGTACTTC
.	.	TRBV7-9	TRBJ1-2	CSSSPWVNRATPNYGYTF	TGTTCCAGCAGCCCGTGGGTGAACAGGGCTACTCCAAACTATGGCTACACCTTC
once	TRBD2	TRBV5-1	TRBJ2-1	CASSPVAGEPSEQFF	TGCGCCAGCAGCCCCGTAGCGGGGGAGCCCAGTGAGCAGTTCTTC
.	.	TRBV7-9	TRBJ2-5	CASSSKETQYF	TGTGCCAGCAGCTCTAAAGAGACCCAGTACTTC
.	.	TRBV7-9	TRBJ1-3	CASSLRGPSGNTIYF	TGTGCCAGCAGCTTACGGGGTCCGTCTGGAAACACCATATATTTT
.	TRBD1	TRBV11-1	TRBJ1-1	CASSPRDRLTTEAFF	TGTGCCAGCAGCCCCAGGGACAGACTAACGACTGAAGCTTTCTTT
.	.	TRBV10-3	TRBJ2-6	CAISTSSGANVLTF	TGTGCCATCAGTACCAGCTCTGGGGCCAACGTCCTGACTTTC
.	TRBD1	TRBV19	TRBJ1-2	CASSRDRGSYGYTF	TGTGCCAGTAGTCGGGACAGGGGCAGCTATGGCTACACCTTC
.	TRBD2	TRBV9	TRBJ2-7	CASSAGLAGTYEQYF	TGTGCCAGCAGCGCGGGACTAGCGGGTACCTACGAGCAGTACTTC
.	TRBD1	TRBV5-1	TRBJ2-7	CASSLAGGTGVAYEQYF	TGCGCCAGCAGCTTGGCTGGGGGGACAGGGGTCGCCTACGAGCAGTACTTC
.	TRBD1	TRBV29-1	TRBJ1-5	CSAPPGGRQPQHF	TGCAGCGCGCCTCCAGGGGGCCGTCAGCCCCAGCATTTT
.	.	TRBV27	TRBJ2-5	CASSPNPTGYQETQYF	TGTGCCAGCAGTCCCAATCCGACAGGATACCAAGAGACCCAGTACTTC
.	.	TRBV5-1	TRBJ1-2	CASSLAAGRSYDYTF	TGCGCCAGCAGCTTGGCGGCGGGTCGAAGTTATGACTACACCTTC
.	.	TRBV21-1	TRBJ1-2	CASSKGQPRSGYTF	TGTGCCAGCAGCAAGGGACAGCCCCGGAGTGGCTACACCTTC
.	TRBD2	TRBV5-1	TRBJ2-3	CASSPIAGGTDTQYF	TGCGCCAGCAGCCCGATAGCGGGGGGCACAGATACGCAGTATTTT
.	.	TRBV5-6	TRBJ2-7	CASSFGLQGHEQYF	TGTGCCAGCAGCTTCGGGTTACAGGGCCACGAGCAGTACTTC
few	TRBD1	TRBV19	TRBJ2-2	CASTHQGAGTGELFF	TGTGCCAGTACCCACCAGGGGGCTGGCACCGGGGAGCTGTTTTTT
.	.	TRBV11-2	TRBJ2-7	CASSLEGTGLDEQYF	TGTGCCAGCAGCTTAGAAGGAACAGGGCTGGACGAGCAGTACTTC
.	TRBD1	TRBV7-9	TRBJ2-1	CASSPRQGASYNEQFF	TGTGCCAGCAGCCCCCGACAGGGGGCAAGTTACAATGAGCAGTTCTTC
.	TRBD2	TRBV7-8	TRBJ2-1	CASSLGPTSGRAFGQFF	TGTGCCAGCAGCTTAGGTCCAACTAGCGGGAGGGCCTTTGGGCAGTTCTTC
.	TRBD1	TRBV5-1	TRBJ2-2	CASSFGQGPGELFF	TGCGCCAGCAGCTTTGGACAGGGTCCCGGGGAGCTGTTTTTT
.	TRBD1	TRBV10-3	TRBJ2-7	CAISPGQGPYEQYF	TGTGCCATCAGCCCGGGACAGGGACCATACGAGCAGTACTTC
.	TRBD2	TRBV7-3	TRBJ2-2	CASSSGLAGVGTGELFF	TGTGCCAGCAGCTCGGGACTAGCGGGAGTTGGAACCGGGGAGCTGTTTTTT